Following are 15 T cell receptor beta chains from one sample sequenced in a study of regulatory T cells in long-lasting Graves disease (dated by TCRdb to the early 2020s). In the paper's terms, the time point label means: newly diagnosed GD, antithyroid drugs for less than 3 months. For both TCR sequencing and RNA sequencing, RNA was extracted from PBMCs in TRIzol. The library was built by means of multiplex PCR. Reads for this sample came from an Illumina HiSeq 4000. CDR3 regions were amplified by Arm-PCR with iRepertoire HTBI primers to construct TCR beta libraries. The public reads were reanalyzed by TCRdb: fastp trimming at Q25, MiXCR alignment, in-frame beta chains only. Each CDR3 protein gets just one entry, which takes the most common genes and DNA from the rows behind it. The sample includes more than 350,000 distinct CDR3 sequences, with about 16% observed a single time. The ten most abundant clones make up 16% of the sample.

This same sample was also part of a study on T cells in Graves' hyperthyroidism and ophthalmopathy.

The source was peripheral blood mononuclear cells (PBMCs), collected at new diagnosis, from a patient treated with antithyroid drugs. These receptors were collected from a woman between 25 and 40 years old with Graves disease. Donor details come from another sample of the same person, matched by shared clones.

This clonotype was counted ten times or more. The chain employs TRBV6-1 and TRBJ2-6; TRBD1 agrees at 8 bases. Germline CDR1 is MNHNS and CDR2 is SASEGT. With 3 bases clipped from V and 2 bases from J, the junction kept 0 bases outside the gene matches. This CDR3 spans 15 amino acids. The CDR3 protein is CASSEGQAGANVLTF. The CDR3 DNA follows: TGTGCCAGCAGTGAGGGACAGGCTGGGGCCAACGTCCTGACTTTC.

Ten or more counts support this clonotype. CDR3 residues: CASSGPSGTSGSGETQYF. The DNA of the CDR3 is TGTGCCAGCAGCGGACCCTCGGGGACTAGCGGGAGTGGTGAGACCCAGTACTTC. This rearrangement joins TRBV11-2 to TRBJ2-5, with 14 bases identical to TRBD2. Germline V gives CDR1 SGHAT, CDR2 FQNNGV. The V segment lost 5 bases and the J segment 5 bases; nucleotides outside the gene matches: 13. This CDR3 comprises 18 residues.

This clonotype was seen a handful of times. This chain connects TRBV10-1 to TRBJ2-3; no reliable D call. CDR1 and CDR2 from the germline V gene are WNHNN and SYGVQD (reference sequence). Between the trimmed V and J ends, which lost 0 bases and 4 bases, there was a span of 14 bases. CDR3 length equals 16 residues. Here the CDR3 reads CASSESAVPRADTQYF. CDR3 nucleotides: TGCGCCAGCAGTGAGTCTGCCGTCCCCCGCGCAGATACGCAGTATTTT.

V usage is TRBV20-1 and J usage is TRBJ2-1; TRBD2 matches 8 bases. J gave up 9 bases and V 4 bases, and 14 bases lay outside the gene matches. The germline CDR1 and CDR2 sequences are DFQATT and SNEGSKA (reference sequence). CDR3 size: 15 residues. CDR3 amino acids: CSATHVPGGPGEQFF. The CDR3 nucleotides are TGCAGTGCTACTCATGTCCCGGGAGGGCCAGGTGAGCAGTTCTTC.

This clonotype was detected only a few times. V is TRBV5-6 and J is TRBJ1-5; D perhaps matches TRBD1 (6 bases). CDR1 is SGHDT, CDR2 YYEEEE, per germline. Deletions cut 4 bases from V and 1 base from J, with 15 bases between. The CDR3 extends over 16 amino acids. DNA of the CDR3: TGTGCCAGCAGCCCCCGGGGGACACGGAGCAATCAGCCCCAGCATTTT. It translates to CASSPRGTRSNQPQHF.

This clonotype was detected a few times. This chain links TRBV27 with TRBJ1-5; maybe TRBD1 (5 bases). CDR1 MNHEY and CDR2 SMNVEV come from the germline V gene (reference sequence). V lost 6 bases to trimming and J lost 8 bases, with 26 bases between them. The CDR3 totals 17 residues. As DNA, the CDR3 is TGTGCCAGCAGCGGGGGACCATTCGGACTCCCTGGTGAGCCCCAGCATTTT. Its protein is CASSGGPFGLPGEPQHF.

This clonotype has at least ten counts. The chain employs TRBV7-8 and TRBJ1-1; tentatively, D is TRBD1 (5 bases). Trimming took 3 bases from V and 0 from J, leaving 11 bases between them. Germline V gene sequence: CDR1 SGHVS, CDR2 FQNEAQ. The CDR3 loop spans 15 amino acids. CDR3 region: CASSFLGPMNTEAFF. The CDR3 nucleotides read TGTGCCAGCAGCTTTCTGGGGCCCATGAACACTGAAGCTTTCTTT.

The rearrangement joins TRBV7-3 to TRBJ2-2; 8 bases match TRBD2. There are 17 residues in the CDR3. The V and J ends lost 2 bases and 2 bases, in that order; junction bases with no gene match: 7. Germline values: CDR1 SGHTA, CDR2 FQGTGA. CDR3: CASSLAGGRQNTGELFF. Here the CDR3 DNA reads TGTGCCAGCAGCTTAGCCGGCGGGAGGCAAAACACCGGGGAGCTGTTTTTT. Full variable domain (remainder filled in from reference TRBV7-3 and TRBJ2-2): GAGVSQTPSNKVTEKGKYVELRCDPISGHTALYWYRQSLGQGPEFLIYFQGTGAADDSGLPNDRFFAVRPEGSVSTLKIQRTERGDSAVYLCASSLAGGRQNTGELFFGEGSRLTVL.

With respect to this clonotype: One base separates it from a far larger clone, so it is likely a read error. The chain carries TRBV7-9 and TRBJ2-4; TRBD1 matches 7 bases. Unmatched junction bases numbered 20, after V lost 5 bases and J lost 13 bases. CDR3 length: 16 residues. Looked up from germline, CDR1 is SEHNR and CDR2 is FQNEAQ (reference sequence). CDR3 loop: CASSHRGPLGYNEQYF. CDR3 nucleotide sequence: TGTGCCAGCAGCCACAGGGGTCCCCTAGGATACAATGAGCAGTACTTC.

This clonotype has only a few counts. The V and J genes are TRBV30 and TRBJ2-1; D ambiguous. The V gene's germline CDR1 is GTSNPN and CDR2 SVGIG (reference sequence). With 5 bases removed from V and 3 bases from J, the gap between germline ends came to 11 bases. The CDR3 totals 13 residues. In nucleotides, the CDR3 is TGTGCCTGGGAAAAAATTATCTACAATGAGCAGTTCTTC. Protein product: CAWEKIIYNEQFF.

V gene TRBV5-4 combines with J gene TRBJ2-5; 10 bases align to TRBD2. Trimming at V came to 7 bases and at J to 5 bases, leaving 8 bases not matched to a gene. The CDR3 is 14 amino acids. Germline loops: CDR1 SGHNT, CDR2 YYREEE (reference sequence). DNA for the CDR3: TGTGCCAGCGGGGGGGAAGCGGGAGGGGAGACCCAGTACTTC. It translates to CASGGEAGGETQYF.

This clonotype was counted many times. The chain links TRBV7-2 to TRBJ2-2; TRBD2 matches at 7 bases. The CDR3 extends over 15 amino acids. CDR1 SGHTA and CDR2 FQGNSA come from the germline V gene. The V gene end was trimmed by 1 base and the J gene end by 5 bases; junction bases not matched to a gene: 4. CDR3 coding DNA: TGTGCCAGCAGCTTAGGACTAGCTATGACCGGGGAGCTGTTTTTT. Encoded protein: CASSLGLAMTGELFF.

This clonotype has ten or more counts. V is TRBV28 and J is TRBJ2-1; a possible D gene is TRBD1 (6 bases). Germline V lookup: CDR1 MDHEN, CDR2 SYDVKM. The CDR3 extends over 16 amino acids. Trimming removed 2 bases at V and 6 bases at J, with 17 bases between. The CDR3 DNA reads TGTGCCAGCAGTTTACCGGGACAAGAGGGTACCAATGAGCAGTTCTTC. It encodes CASSLPGQEGTNEQFF.

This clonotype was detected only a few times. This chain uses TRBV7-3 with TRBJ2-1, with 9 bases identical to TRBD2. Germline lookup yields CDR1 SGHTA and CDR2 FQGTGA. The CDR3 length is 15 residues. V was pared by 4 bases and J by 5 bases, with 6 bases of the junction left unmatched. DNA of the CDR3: TGTGCCAGCAGCTCCGTAGCGGGAGTCAACAATGAGCAGTTCTTC. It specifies CASSSVAGVNNEQFF.

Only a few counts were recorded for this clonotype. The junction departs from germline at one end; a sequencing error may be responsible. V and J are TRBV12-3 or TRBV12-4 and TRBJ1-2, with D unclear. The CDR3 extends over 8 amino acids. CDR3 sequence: CASSLHIF. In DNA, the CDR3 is TGTGCCAGCAGTCTACACATCTTC.